One sample yielded the 26 T cell receptor beta chains listed below, sequenced in a study of shared clonotypes between healthy human individuals. Clones were read by immunoSEQ multiplex PCR, and TCRdb kept only the in-frame ones, dropping some. The sample contains roughly 810,000 clones, about 96% of which appear only once. CD45RO-negative CD8 cells positively selected for CCR7 made up the naive population, which excluded terminally differentiated effector memory CD45RA+ cells. The sample taken for sequencing was naive CD8+ T cells sorted from blood. The receptors stem from a man aged 25 to 45 in good health.

This CDR3 reads CASSKSDSWSNQPQHF. DNA of the CDR3: TGTGCCAGCAGCAAATCGGACAGCTGGAGCAATCAGCCCCAGCATTTT. This chain connects TRBV21-1 to TRBJ1-5; TRBD1, as called in the table, went unchecked against the DNA. TRBV21-1 is a known pseudogene. The CDR3 totals 16 residues.

V is TRBV19 and J is TRBJ2-3; D may be TRBD2 (6 bases). Germline assignment: CDR1 LNHDA and CDR2 SQIVND (reference sequence). The CDR3 is made up of 15 amino acids. V gave up 4 bases and J gave up 5 bases, with 16 bases separating them. The CDR3 DNA sequence: TGTGCCAGTAGTACCGGGAGCCCGGGCGGAGATACGCAGTATTTT. Translating it yields CASSTGSPGGDTQYF.

The rearrangement uses TRBV7-6 and TRBJ2-1; D perhaps matches TRBD2 (5 bases). Germline V gene data show CDR1 as SGHVS and CDR2 as FNYEAQ. The CDR3 extends over 15 amino acids. Between the trimmed V and J ends, which lost 5 bases and 10 bases, there was a span of 21 bases. CDR3: CASSLRTALAVEQFF. The CDR3 DNA reads TGTGCCAGCAGCCTAAGGACTGCCCTGGCGGTAGAGCAGTTCTTC. Together with reference TRBV7-6 and TRBJ2-1, the CDR3 gives the full variable domain: GAGVSQSPRYKVTKRGQDVALRCDPISGHVSLYWYRQALGQGPEFLTYFNYEAQQDKSGLPNDRFSAERPEGSISTLTIQRTEQRDSAMYRCASSLRTALAVEQFFGPGTRLTVL.

The chain combines TRBV6-1 with TRBJ1-1, with unresolved D. The CDR3 has 15 residues. Germline loops: CDR1 MNHNS, CDR2 SASEGT. V lost 3 bases to trimming and J lost 1 base, with 12 bases between them. The chain's CDR3 is CASSDRMVSNTEAFF. The CDR3 bases are TGTGCCAGCAGTGATAGAATGGTTTCGAACACTGAAGCTTTCTTT.

This clone was counted only a few times. The junction shows a germline mismatch at one end, possibly a read error. The chain links TRBV7-7 to TRBJ2-7; D gene uncertain. In germline, CDR1 is SSHAT, CDR2 FNYEAQ (reference sequence). This CDR3 has 14 residues. This CDR3 is CASSQTLSDYEQYF. The CDR3 DNA sequence: TGTGCTAGCAGCCAAACGCTATCCGACTACGAGCAGTACTTC. The whole variable domain, filled in from reference TRBV7-7 and TRBJ2-7, reads GAGVSQSPRYKVTKRGQDVTLRCDPISSHATLYWYQQALGQGPEFLTYFNYEAQPDKSGLPSDRFSAERPEGSISTLTIQRTEQRDSAMYRCASSQTLSDYEQYFGPGTRLTVT.

This chain connects TRBV7-9 to TRBJ2-1; 8 nucleotides match TRBD2. CDR3 length: 15 amino acids. V trimming: 5 bases; J trimming: 3 bases; junction bases outside the gene matches: 6. Germline loops: CDR1 SEHNR, CDR2 FQNEAQ (reference sequence). Here the CDR3 reads CASSGSGTIYNEQFF. CDR3 nucleotide sequence: TGTGCCAGCAGCGGTAGCGGGACAATCTACAATGAGCAGTTCTTC.

This clone was seen a few times. The chain is built from TRBV6-1 and TRBJ2-1; D tentatively reads TRBD1 or TRBD2 (5 bases each). With 6 bases removed from V and 2 bases from J, the gap between germline ends came to 14 bases. CDR1 and CDR2 (germline): MNHNS, SASEGT. The CDR3 length is 15 residues. CDR3 in DNA: TGTGCCAGCAGCACCGGGGCAGCAGCCTACAATGAGCAGTTCTTC. It yields the protein CASSTGAAAYNEQFF.

The chain links TRBV19 to TRBJ1-5; D gene uncertain. Germline CDR1 reads LNHDA; CDR2 reads SQIVND (reference sequence). V was trimmed by 4 bases and J by 0 bases, leaving 10 bases between them. The CDR3 loop spans 15 amino acids. CDR3 nucleotide sequence: TGTGCCAGTAGTACCCAGAGTTATAGCAATCAGCCCCAGCATTTT. Amino acids: CASSTQSYSNQPQHF.

The CDR3 sequence is CAISEPPGLAGSREQYF. The CDR3 DNA is TGTGCCATCAGTGAGCCGCCGGGACTAGCGGGATCCCGCGAGCAGTACTTC. The rearrangement links TRBV10-3 to TRBJ2-7; TRBD2 agrees at 13 bases. With V trimmed by 2 bases and J by 6 bases, 10 bases remained unmatched. The CDR3 loop spans 17 amino acids. Germline V gene lookup returns CDR1 ENHRY and CDR2 SYGVKD.

The gene calls are TRBV27 and TRBJ2-6; 7 nucleotides line up with TRBD2. J was trimmed by 1 base and V by 2 bases; bases with no gene match: 2. The CDR3 sequence is 16 residues long. The V gene's germline CDR1 is MNHEY and CDR2 SMNVEV (reference sequence). CDR3 in amino acids: CASSLGGGSGANVLTF. In DNA, the CDR3 is TGTGCCAGCAGTTTAGGGGGAGGGTCTGGGGCCAACGTCCTGACTTTC. Combining the CDR3 with reference TRBV27 and TRBJ2-6 gives the whole variable domain EAQVTQNPRYLITVTGKKLTVTCSQNMNHEYMSWYRQDPGLGLRQIYYSMNVEVTDKGDVPEGYKVSRKEKRNFPLILESPSPNQTSLYFCASSLGGGSGANVLTFGAGSRLTVL.

The gene calls are TRBV6-4 and TRBJ2-1; 8 nucleotides line up with TRBD2. The CDR3 runs 17 residues. V shed 3 bases and J 1 base; nucleotides not matched to a gene: 8. The germline V gene encodes CDR1 MRHNA and CDR2 SNTAGT. CDR3 DNA: TGTGCCAGCAGTGAAGTAAGCGGGAGAGGGTCCTACAATGAGCAGTTCTTC. The encoded protein is CASSEVSGRGSYNEQFF.

This clone was picked up one time. This rearrangement joins TRBV18 to TRBJ2-3; 7 nucleotides line up with TRBD2. The length of the CDR3 is 14 residues. From germline, CDR1 is KGHSH and CDR2 LQKENI. Trimming cost V 3 bases and J 6 bases; bases outside gene matches: 6. CDR3 nucleotide sequence: TGTGCCAGCTCACCCCGGGGGGAAGCGGATACGCAGTATTTT. Amino acids: CASSPRGEADTQYF. Drawing the rest from reference TRBV18 and TRBJ2-3, the complete variable domain is NAGVMQNPRHLVRRRGQEARLRCSPMKGHSHVYWYRQLPEEGLKFMVYLQKENIIDESGMPKERFSAEFPKEGPSILRIQQVVRGDSAAYFCASSPRGEADTQYFGPGTRLTVL.

Details on this clone: Distinct nucleotide sequences in the sample also encode this CDR3. V usage is TRBV29-1 and J usage is TRBJ2-7; 12 positions agree with TRBD2. The CDR3 runs 14 residues. Per germline, CDR1 SQVTM and CDR2 ANQGSEA. The junction had 4 bases not matched to a gene; V was cut back by 6 bases and J by 1 base. CDR3 nucleotide sequence: TGCAGCGTGGAGACTAGCGGGAGTTCCTACGAGCAGTACTTC. Its protein is CSVETSGSSYEQYF.

DNA for the CDR3: TGTGCCAGCAGCCCCGACGGAGTGGGGAGGCCCCAGCATTTT. Residues: CASSPDGVGRPQHF. V and J are TRBV7-9 and TRBJ1-5; no definite D call. Trimming shortened V by 5 bases and J by 9 bases, and 17 bases separated the two germline ends. The CDR3 contains 14 residues. The germline gives CDR1 SEHNR, CDR2 FQNEAQ (reference sequence).

Points on this clone: The same CDR3 is also encoded by other DNA sequences in this sample. The rearrangement joins TRBV7-9 to TRBJ2-7, with D possibly TRBD1 on 5 matching bases. Germline V lookup: CDR1 SEHNR, CDR2 FQNEAQ (reference sequence). This CDR3 is 13 amino acids long. The V and J ends lost 5 bases and 0 bases respectively, with 8 bases between them. The CDR3 reads CASSPDSSYEQYF. The CDR3 nucleotides read TGTGCCAGCAGCCCAGACAGCTCCTACGAGCAGTACTTC.

In regard to this clone: This same CDR3 is encoded by further DNA sequences in the sample. The CDR3 protein is CASSFSGSYEQYF. The DNA of the CDR3 is TGTGCCAGCAGCTTTTCGGGCTCCTACGAGCAGTACTTC. The V gene is TRBV5-4, the J gene TRBJ2-7, with unresolved D. CDR3 length: 13 amino acids. Germline-derived CDR1 and CDR2 are SGHNT and YYREEE (reference sequence). Between the trimmed V and J ends, which lost 2 bases and 0 bases, there was a span of 6 bases.

This CDR3 reads CASSLGPSTDTQYF. CDR3 nucleotides: TGTGCCAGCAGCTTAGGCCCTAGCACAGATACGCAGTATTTT. The chain couples TRBV11-2 to TRBJ2-3; no clear D gene. The CDR3 is made up of 14 amino acids. Trimming took off 1 base at V and 0 bases at J, with 5 bases between the two ends. Germline lookup yields CDR1 SGHAT and CDR2 FQNNGV. Variable domain in full (rest from reference TRBV11-2 and TRBJ2-3): EAGVAQSPRYKIIEKRQSVAFWCNPISGHATLYWYQQILGQGPKLLIQFQNNGVVDDSQLPKDRFSAERLKGVDSTLKIQPAKLEDSAVYLCASSLGPSTDTQYFGPGTRLTVL.

The rearrangement uses TRBV13 and TRBJ2-7; 7 bases fit TRBD1. The CDR3 spans 14 residues. The V and J ends lost 5 bases and 2 bases, in that order; junction bases with no gene match: 6. Germline loops: CDR1 PRHDT, CDR2 FYEKMQ (reference sequence). In DNA, the CDR3 is TGTGCCAGCAGCACGACAGGGATCGCCTACGAGCAGTACTTC. The encoded protein is CASSTTGIAYEQYF. Full variable domain (outside the CDR3, taken from reference TRBV13 and TRBJ2-7): AAGVIQSPRHLIKEKRETATLKCYPIPRHDTVYWYQQGPGQDPQFLISFYEKMQSDKGSIPDRFSAQQFSDYHSELNMSSLELGDSALYFCASSTTGIAYEQYFGPGTRLTVT.

This clone was observed once. The CDR3 sequence is CASSSLGGRDNEQFF. The CDR3, as DNA: TGTGCCAGCAGCTCCCTTGGGGGGAGGGACAATGAGCAGTTCTTC. This chain joins TRBV27 and TRBJ2-1; 7 bases fit TRBD2. This CDR3 spans 15 amino acids. Germline values: CDR1 MNHEY, CDR2 SMNVEV (reference sequence). After removal of 6 bases from V and 5 bases from J, the junction contained 10 bases not matched to a gene.

The J gene is TRBJ2-7, the V gene TRBV11-2, with 9 bases matching TRBD2. Germline V gene data show CDR1 as SGHAT and CDR2 as FQNNGV. This CDR3 region has 14 residues. V trimming: 7 bases; J trimming: 5 bases; junction bases outside the gene matches: 9. The CDR3 reads CASTFGAGGNEQYF. CDR3 bases: TGTGCCAGCACTTTCGGGGCGGGAGGGAACGAGCAGTACTTC.

CDR3 amino acids: CASSLSTQGLETQYF. The CDR3 DNA is TGTGCCAGCAGTTTATCGACCCAAGGGTTGGAGACCCAGTACTTC. The chain employs TRBV27 and TRBJ2-5; D gene ambiguous. Trimming took off 0 bases at V and 5 bases at J, with 13 bases between the two ends. This CDR3 has 15 residues. Germline assignment: CDR1 MNHEY and CDR2 SMNVEV (reference sequence).

The CDR3 protein is CASSQLALSSYNEQFF. CDR3 in DNA: TGCGCCAGCAGCCAGTTAGCGCTTAGCTCCTACAATGAGCAGTTCTTC. The chain is built from TRBV4-1 and TRBJ2-1; D is perhaps TRBD2 (5 bases). Germline V CDR1 and CDR2: MGHRA, YSYEKL. Trimming left V 3 bases short and J 0 bases short, with 12 bases between. This CDR3 is 16 amino acids long.

This clone has just a few counts. V and J are TRBV7-9 and TRBJ1-3; D is perhaps TRBD1 (5 bases). The CDR3 extends over 15 amino acids. Germline values: CDR1 SEHNR, CDR2 FQNEAQ (reference sequence). V shed 5 bases and J shed 5 bases, with 16 bases lying between them. This CDR3 is CASSTPQGERNTIYF. CDR3 in DNA: TGTGCCAGCAGCACCCCGCAGGGAGAGAGAAACACCATATATTTT. The complete variable domain, with remaining parts taken from reference TRBV7-9 and TRBJ1-3, reads DTGVSQNPRHKITKRGQNVTFRCDPISEHNRLYWYRQTLGQGPEFLTYFQNEAQLEKSRLLSDRFSAERPKGSFSTLEIQRTEQGDSAMYLCASSTPQGERNTIYFGEGSWLTVV.

V gene TRBV7-9 combines with J gene TRBJ2-7; no reliable D call. Germline values: CDR1 SEHNR, CDR2 FQNEAQ (reference sequence). This CDR3 region has 11 residues. Trimming took 11 bases from V and 6 from J, leaving 14 bases between them. CDR3 region: CAGQSGGEQYF. In DNA form, the CDR3 reads TGTGCCGGTCAGAGTGGCGGCGAGCAGTACTTC. Filled out from reference TRBV7-9 and TRBJ2-7, the complete variable domain reads DTGVSQNPRHKITKRGQNVTFRCDPISEHNRLYWYRQTLGQGPEFLTYFQNEAQLEKSRLLSDRFSAERPKGSFSTLEIQRTEQGDSAMYLCAGQSGGEQYFGPGTRLTVT.

The chain links TRBV19 to TRBJ2-3, with D perhaps TRBD1 or TRBD2 (5 bases each). Trimming took 6 bases from V and 0 from J, leaving 19 bases between them. This CDR3 is built from 17 residues. CDR1 LNHDA and CDR2 SQIVND come from the germline V gene (reference sequence). DNA for the CDR3: TGTGCCAGTAGCCCTATCGTGAGGGGTCCTAGCACAGATACGCAGTATTTT. This translates into CASSPIVRGPSTDTQYF.

The chain carries TRBV5-4 and TRBJ2-3; D uncertain. The V end lost 1 base, the J end lost 1 base, and 4 bases lay between the germline ends. The CDR3 loop spans 13 amino acids. The germline gives CDR1 SGHNT, CDR2 YYREEE (reference sequence). DNA of the CDR3: TGTGCCAGCAGCTTGCCGGGCACAGATACGCAGTATTTT. Protein: CASSLPGTDTQYF.